This T cell receptor (beta chain) was sequenced in a study of blood T cell repertoires in COVID-19. Study overall: Donors in the United States, Italy and Spain gave samples during acute or convalescent COVID-19. T cells, B-cell-depleted T cells, or PBMCs supplied cDNA or gDNA.

In the study's own analysis: For nucleated cells, counts were estimated from reference gene primer amplification. The table came from immunoSEQ multiplex PCR; TCRdb's copy has only in-frame clones and leaves some out. The DNA gave D and trimming, while V, J and clone size come from that table. This repertoire shows approximately 190,000 clones, about 85% found once; its top ten account for around 20%. Trimming removed 6 bases at V and 0 bases at J, with 12 bases between. The CDR3 is made up of 15 amino acids. CDR1 MNHEY and CDR2 SVGAGI come from the germline V gene. This receptor was taken from a human donor in a cohort sampled during active COVID-19. The chain combines TRBV6-5 with TRBJ2-1; TRBD1 is a possible D gene (5 bases). The sample comprised peripheral blood. CDR3 region: CASRGAGSSYNEQFF. The CDR3 DNA reads as TGTGCCAGCAGAGGGGCCGGTTCCTCCTACAATGAGCAGTTCTTC.